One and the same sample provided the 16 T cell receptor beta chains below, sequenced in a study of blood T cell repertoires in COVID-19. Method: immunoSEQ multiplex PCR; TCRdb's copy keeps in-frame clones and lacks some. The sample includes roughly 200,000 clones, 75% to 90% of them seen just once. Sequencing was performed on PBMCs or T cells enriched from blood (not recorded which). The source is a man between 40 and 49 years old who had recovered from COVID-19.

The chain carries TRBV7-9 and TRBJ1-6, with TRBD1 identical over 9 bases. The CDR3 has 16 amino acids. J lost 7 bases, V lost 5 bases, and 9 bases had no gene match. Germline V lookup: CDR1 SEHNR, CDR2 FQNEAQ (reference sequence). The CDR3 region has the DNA TGTGCCAGCAGCCTCCTAGGACAGGGGAAAAATTCACCCCTCCACTTT. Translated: CASSLLGQGKNSPLHF. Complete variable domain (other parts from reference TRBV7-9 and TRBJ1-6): DTGVSQNPRHKITKRGQNVTFRCDPISEHNRLYWYRQTLGQGPEFLTYFQNEAQLEKSRLLSDRFSAERPKGSFSTLEIQRTEQGDSAMYLCASSLLGQGKNSPLHFGNGTRLTVT.

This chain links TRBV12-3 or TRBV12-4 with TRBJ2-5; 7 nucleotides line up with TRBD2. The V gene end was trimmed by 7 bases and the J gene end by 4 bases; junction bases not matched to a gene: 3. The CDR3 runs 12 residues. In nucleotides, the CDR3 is TGTGCCAGCACGTCGGGAGGAGAGACCCAGTACTTC. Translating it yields CASTSGGETQYF.

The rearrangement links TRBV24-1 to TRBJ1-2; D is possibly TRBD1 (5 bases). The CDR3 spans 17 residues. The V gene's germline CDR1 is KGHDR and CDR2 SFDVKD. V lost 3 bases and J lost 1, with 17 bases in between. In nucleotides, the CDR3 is TGTGCCACCAGTGATGGGCTTGGGACTGAGTATAACTATGGCTACACCTTC. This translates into CATSDGLGTEYNYGYTF.

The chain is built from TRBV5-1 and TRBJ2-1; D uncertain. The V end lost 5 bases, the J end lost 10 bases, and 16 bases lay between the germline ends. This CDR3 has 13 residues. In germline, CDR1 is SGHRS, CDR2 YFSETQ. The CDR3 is CASRPGSDREQFF. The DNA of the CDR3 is TGCGCCAGCAGGCCAGGCTCCGACCGGGAGCAGTTCTTC.

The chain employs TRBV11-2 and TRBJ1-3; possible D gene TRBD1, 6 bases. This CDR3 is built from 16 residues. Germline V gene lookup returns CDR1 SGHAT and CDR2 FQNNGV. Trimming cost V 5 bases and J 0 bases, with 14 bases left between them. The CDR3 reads CASSRNQGSSGNTIYF. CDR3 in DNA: TGTGCCAGCAGCCGAAACCAGGGGAGCTCTGGAAACACCATATATTTT.

The CDR3 nucleotides read TGCGCCAGCAGCCTAAAACAACTACACACAGATACGCAGTATTTT. It codes for CASSLKQLHTDTQYF. The chain carries TRBV5-1 and TRBJ2-3, with D uncertain. This CDR3 spans 15 amino acids. Germline loops: CDR1 SGHRS, CDR2 YFSETQ. V gave up 4 bases and J gave up 2 bases, with 14 bases separating them. The variable domain in full, with the rest retrieved from reference TRBV5-1 and TRBJ2-3, is KAGVTQTPRYLIKTRGQQVTLSCSPISGHRSVSWYQQTPGQGLQFLFEYFSETQRNKGNFPGRFSGRQFSNSRSEMNVSTLELGDSALYLCASSLKQLHTDTQYFGPGTRLTVL.

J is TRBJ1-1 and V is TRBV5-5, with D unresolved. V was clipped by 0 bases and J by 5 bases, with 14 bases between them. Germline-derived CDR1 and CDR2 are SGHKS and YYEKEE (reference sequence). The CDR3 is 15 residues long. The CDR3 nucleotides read TGTGCCAGCAGCTTGGAAGGCTGGGGAGGGACTGAAGCTTTCTTT. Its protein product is CASSLEGWGGTEAFF.

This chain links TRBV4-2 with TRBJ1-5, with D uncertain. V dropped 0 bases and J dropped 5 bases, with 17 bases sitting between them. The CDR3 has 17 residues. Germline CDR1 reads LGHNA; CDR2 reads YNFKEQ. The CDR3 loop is CASSQDVSKGAHQPQHF. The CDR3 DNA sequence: TGTGCCAGCAGCCAAGATGTCTCCAAAGGAGCTCATCAGCCCCAGCATTTT.

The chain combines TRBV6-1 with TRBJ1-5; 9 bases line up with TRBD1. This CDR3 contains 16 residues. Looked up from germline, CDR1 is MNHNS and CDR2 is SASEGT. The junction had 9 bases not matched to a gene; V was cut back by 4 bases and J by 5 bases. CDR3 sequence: CASSATDRGTYQPQHF. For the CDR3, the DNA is TGTGCCAGCAGTGCTACGGACAGGGGTACCTATCAGCCCCAGCATTTT.

CDR3 in DNA: TGTGCCAGCAGCCGGGACTCCTACAATGAGCAGTTCTTC. Encoded protein: CASSRDSYNEQFF. This chain uses TRBV2 with TRBJ2-1; weak D call: TRBD2 (5 bases). This CDR3 comprises 13 residues. V was clipped by 6 bases and J by 0 bases, with 6 bases between them. From germline, CDR1 is SNHLY and CDR2 FYNNEI.

For the CDR3, the DNA is TGTGCCAGCAGCTTAAGTGTTGGGCCCCCATGGGAGACCCAGTACTTC. This codes for CASSLSVGPPWETQYF. This rearrangement joins TRBV7-3 to TRBJ2-5, with D unresolved. Germline V CDR1 and CDR2: SGHTA, FQGTGA. The CDR3 is 16 residues long. Trimming shortened V by 1 base and J by 5 bases, and 17 bases separated the two germline ends.

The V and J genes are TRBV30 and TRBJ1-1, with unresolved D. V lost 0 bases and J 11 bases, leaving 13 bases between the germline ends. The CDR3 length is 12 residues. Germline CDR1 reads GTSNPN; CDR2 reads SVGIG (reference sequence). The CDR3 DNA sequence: TGTGCCTGGAGTGTACCAGCCGTGCGGGCTTTCTTT. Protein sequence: CAWSVPAVRAFF.

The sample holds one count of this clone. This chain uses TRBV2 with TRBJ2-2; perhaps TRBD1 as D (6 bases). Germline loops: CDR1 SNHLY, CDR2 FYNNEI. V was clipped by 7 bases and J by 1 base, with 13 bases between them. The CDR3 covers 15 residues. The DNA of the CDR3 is TGTGCCAGCAACCCCAAGGACAGGAACACCGGGGAGCTGTTTTTT. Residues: CASNPKDRNTGELFF.

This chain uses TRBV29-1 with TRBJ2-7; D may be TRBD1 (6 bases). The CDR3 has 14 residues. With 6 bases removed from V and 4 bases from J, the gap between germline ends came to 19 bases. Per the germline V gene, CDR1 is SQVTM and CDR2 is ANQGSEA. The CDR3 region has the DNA TGCAGCGTACGACAGGCCCCCGTACTTTACGAGCAGTACTTC. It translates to CSVRQAPVLYEQYF.

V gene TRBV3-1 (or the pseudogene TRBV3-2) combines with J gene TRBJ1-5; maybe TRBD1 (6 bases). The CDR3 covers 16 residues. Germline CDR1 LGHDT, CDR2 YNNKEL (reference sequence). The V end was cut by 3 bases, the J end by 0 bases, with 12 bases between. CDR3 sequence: CASSQTGDYSNQPQHF. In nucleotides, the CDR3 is TGTGCCAGCAGCCAGACAGGAGACTATAGCAATCAGCCCCAGCATTTT.

The CDR3 region has the DNA TGTGCCAGCAGCTTACAACTAGCGGGGGTGATTGCGCAGTATTTT. Translation: CASSLQLAGVIAQYF. V gene TRBV7-9 combines with J gene TRBJ2-3; 11 positions agree with TRBD2. J lost 10 bases, V lost 2 bases, and 8 bases had no gene match. The V gene's germline CDR1 is SEHNR and CDR2 FQNEAQ (reference sequence). This CDR3 region has 15 residues.